The clone carrying this T cell receptor beta chain was picked up many times. From RNA transcripts, TCR beta CDR3 regions were amplified. Using the HTBI primer set, a first-round RT-PCR was run on the TCR CDR3. TCRdb used MiXCR to reprocess the multiplex PCR reads, holding one entry per CDR3 protein. Of hundreds of thousands of distinct CDR3 sequences in the sample, 12% to 15% were seen once. The diagnostic basis comprised clinical symptoms, serum thyroxine and TRAb, thyroid ultrasound and orbital computed tomography. These data belong to a study of T cells in Graves' hyperthyroidism and ophthalmopathy. Across the study: Pretreatment peripheral blood was obtained at initial diagnosis.

V lost 7 bases, J lost 9 bases, and 15 bases stayed unmatched. The CDR3 contains 16 residues. The sequence derives from a woman between 18 and 29 years old with Graves' hyperthyroidism. The rearrangement uses TRBV12-3 or TRBV12-4 and TRBJ2-1; 10 bases fit TRBD1. The sequenced material came from blood. This CDR3 is CASNQRGQGIAAEQFF. In DNA, the CDR3 is TGTGCCAGCAACCAAAGGGGACAGGGGATAGCGGCTGAGCAGTTCTTC.